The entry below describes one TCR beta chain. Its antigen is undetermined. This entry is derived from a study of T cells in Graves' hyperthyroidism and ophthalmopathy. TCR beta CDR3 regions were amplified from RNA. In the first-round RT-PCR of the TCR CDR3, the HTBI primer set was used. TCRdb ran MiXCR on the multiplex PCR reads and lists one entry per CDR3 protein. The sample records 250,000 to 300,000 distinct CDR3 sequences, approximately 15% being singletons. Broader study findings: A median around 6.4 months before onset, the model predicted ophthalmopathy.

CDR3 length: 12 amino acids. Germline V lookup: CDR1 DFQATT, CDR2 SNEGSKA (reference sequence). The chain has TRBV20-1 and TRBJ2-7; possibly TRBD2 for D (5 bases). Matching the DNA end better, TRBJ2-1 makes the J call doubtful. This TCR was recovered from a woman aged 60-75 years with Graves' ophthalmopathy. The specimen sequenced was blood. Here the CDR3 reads CSTIWGDYEQFF. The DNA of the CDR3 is TGCAGTACTATTTGGGGAGACTACGAGCAGTTCTTC.